Sequencing of this TCR beta chain was carried out in a study of blood T cell repertoires in COVID-19. Looking at the study overall: The origin of the acute and convalescent COVID-19 samples was the United States, Italy and Spain. The cDNA or gDNA used as material had been derived from T cells, B-cell-depleted T cells, or PBMCs.

The germline CDR1 and CDR2 sequences are SGHAT and FQNNGV. V was shortened by 1 base and J by 2 bases, with 21 bases between the two germline ends. The CDR3 is 19 residues long. In the original processing: Reference gene primers were amplified, and this amplification served to estimate nucleated cell counts. Some clones are missing from TCRdb's copy, which holds only in-frame ones; the method was immunoSEQ multiplex PCR. V and J calls and clone size are given by that table; D and trimming were obtained from the DNA. Of tens of thousands of clones listed, roughly 89% are singletons. Source material: peripheral blood. The chain carries TRBV11-2 and TRBJ1-5, with a weak D call TRBD1 (6 bases). The source of this sequence is a woman in her 50s with active COVID-19. CDR3 nucleotide sequence: TGTGCCAGCAGCTTAGCAGGAGAAGGGGGGGATTATGGCAATCAGCCCCAGCATTTT. Amino acids: CASSLAGEGGDYGNQPQHF.